What follows are 22 T cell receptor beta chains derived from one specimen sequenced in a study of persistence of HIV-infected CD4 T cells. The stimulus was an HIV-1 Gag 15-mer peptide pool, roughly 1 ug/peptide/mL. Sorting of responding CD4+ T cells relied on upregulated CD40 ligand together with CD69. These TCRs' antigens remain unknown. This was the immunoSEQ version 4 assay in survey mode. The protocol was immunoSEQ multiplex PCR, while the TCRdb copy is restricted to in-frame clones and leaves out a portion. The data show roughly 20,000 clones, approximately 60% seen once. Sequences were derived from CD4+ T cells sorted from PBMCs after 18-hour stimulation, sampled from a patient who received antiretroviral therapy. These receptors originate from an adult woman with HIV who was CMV-seropositive.

The gene calls are TRBV10-3 and TRBJ1-5, with D maybe TRBD1 (6 bases). CDR1 ENHRY and CDR2 SYGVKD come from the germline V gene. The CDR3 runs to 15 residues. V lost 3 bases, J lost 0 bases, and 9 bases lay in between. CDR3 region: CAISEQGHSNQPQHF. CDR3 coding DNA: TGTGCCATCAGTGAACAGGGTCATAGCAATCAGCCCCAGCATTTT.

Only a few counts were recorded for this clone. The rearrangement uses TRBV6-5 and TRBJ1-1; D remains ambiguous. Germline V gene data show CDR1 as MNHEY and CDR2 as SVGAGI. V was cut by 8 bases and J by 4 bases, with 14 bases left in between. This CDR3 contains 13 residues. The CDR3 sequence: CASSRLPATEAFF. CDR3 in DNA: TGTGCCAGCTCTAGGCTGCCGGCCACTGAAGCTTTCTTT.

V is TRBV2 and J is TRBJ2-1; D possibly matches TRBD1 or TRBD2 (6 bases each). V gave up 4 bases and J gave up 8 bases, with 15 bases separating them. Germline V gives CDR1 SNHLY, CDR2 FYNNEI. This CDR3 has 14 amino acids. The CDR3 sequence is CASSGLTGGYEQFF. Here the CDR3 DNA reads TGTGCCAGCAGTGGGTTGACCGGGGGCTATGAGCAGTTCTTC.

The rearrangement links TRBV3-1 (or the pseudogene TRBV3-2) to TRBJ2-7; 9 bases are shared with TRBD2. The CDR3 runs to 14 residues. Germline V gene data show CDR1 as LGHDT and CDR2 as YNNKEL (reference sequence). The trim removed 2 bases at V and 6 bases at J, leaving 5 bases unmatched. The CDR3 region is CASSQKAGGTEQYV. The CDR3 DNA sequence: TGTGCCAGCAGCCAAAAAGCGGGGGGAACCGAGCAGTACGTC.

This rearrangement joins TRBV5-4 to TRBJ1-2, with 8 nucleotides matching TRBD1. Looked up from germline, CDR1 is SGHNT and CDR2 is YYREEE (reference sequence). This CDR3 is 13 amino acids long. Trimming took 4 bases from V and 6 from J; bases not matched to a gene: 5. CDR3 nucleotide sequence: TGTGCCAGCAGCCTGGACAGGGACGATGGCTACACCTTC. Amino acids: CASSLDRDDGYTF.

V gene TRBV9 combines with J gene TRBJ2-2; D might be TRBD1 or TRBD2, each matching 5 bases. CDR1 and CDR2 from the germline V gene are SGDLS and YYNGEE. V shed 0 bases and J shed 4 bases, with 19 bases lying between them. This CDR3 contains 18 residues. CDR3 sequence: CASSVDEARDRSTGELFF. In DNA form, the CDR3 reads TGTGCCAGCAGCGTAGATGAAGCGAGGGACCGGAGCACCGGGGAGCTGTTTTTT. The whole variable domain, remainder taken from reference TRBV9 and TRBJ2-2, is DSGVTQTPKHLITATGQRVTLRCSPRSGDLSVYWYQQSLDQGLQFLIQYYNGEERAKGNILERFSAQQFPDLHSELNLSSLELGDSALYFCASSVDEARDRSTGELFFGEGSRLTVL.

The rearrangement links TRBV9 to TRBJ1-4; 7 nucleotides agree with TRBD1. This CDR3 contains 15 residues. The germline CDR1 and CDR2 sequences are SGDLS and YYNGEE. The trim removed 0 bases at V and 4 bases at J, leaving 3 bases unmatched. DNA for the CDR3: TGTGCCAGCAGCGTAGGGGGACAGTTTAATGAAAAACTGTTTTTT. Translating gives CASSVGGQFNEKLFF.

The CDR3 loop reads CAISPSSGNTIYF. The CDR3 nucleotides read TGTGCCATCAGTCCGAGCTCTGGAAACACCATATATTTT. The J gene is TRBJ1-3, the V gene TRBV10-3; D gene ambiguous. The CDR3 has 13 residues. Trimming took off 5 bases at V and 0 bases at J, with 5 bases between the two ends. In germline, CDR1 is ENHRY, CDR2 SYGVKD.

The chain links TRBV12-5 to TRBJ1-6; D call uncertain. The CDR3 totals 18 residues. Trimming left V 6 bases short and J 3 bases short, with 21 bases between. From germline, CDR1 is LGHNT and CDR2 FRNRAP. The CDR3 nucleotides read TGTGCTAGTGGAACCCTGTACGAGAACCCGATCTATAATTCACCCCTCCACTTT. Residues: CASGTLYENPIYNSPLHF.

The rearrangement joins TRBV2 to TRBJ1-4; TRBD1 matches at 7 bases. From germline, CDR1 is SNHLY and CDR2 FYNNEI. CDR3 size: 15 residues. V lost 4 bases, J lost 8 bases, and 10 bases stayed unmatched. In nucleotides, the CDR3 is TGTGCCAGCAGTGTTGACAGGGTAGTGAAAGAAAAACTGTTTTTT. Protein product: CASSVDRVVKEKLFF.

The J gene is TRBJ2-1, the V gene TRBV24-1; 11 bases map to TRBD1. This CDR3 is built from 14 residues. Germline trimming cut 7 bases from V and 6 bases from J; bases unmatched to any gene: 4. Germline loops: CDR1 KGHDR, CDR2 SFDVKD. The CDR3 DNA reads as TGTGCCACCAGCGGACAGGGGGCAGGCAATGAGCAGTTCTTC. This sequence encodes CATSGQGAGNEQFF.

This clone appeared a few times. J is TRBJ1-4 and V is TRBV19; D remains unclear. Germline-derived CDR1 and CDR2 are LNHDA and SQIVND (reference sequence). This CDR3 is 13 amino acids long. Trimming took off 5 bases at V and 6 bases at J, with 10 bases between the two ends. In nucleotides, the CDR3 is TGTGCCAGTAGTCCTCCAGGAGATGAAAAACTGTTTTTT. The encoded protein is CASSPPGDEKLFF.

This clone is large in the sample. The rearrangement uses TRBV5-1 and TRBJ1-1; D is unclear. V was clipped by 0 bases and J by 2 bases, with 11 bases between them. This CDR3 region has 15 residues. Germline V CDR1 and CDR2: SGHRS, YFSETQ. DNA of the CDR3: TGCGCCAGCAGCTTGGACGGACGGACCAACACTGAAGCTTTCTTT. It specifies CASSLDGRTNTEAFF.

This chain links TRBV5-1 with TRBJ2-1; 12 bases match TRBD2. There are 16 residues in the CDR3. V trimming: 1 base; J trimming: 10 bases; junction bases outside the gene matches: 9. CDR1 and CDR2 from the germline V gene are SGHRS and YFSETQ. CDR3 sequence (DNA): TGCGCCAGCAGCTTGAGAGGACTAGCGGGGACCGGGGAGCAGTTCTTC. Translating gives CASSLRGLAGTGEQFF. The whole variable domain, remainder taken from reference TRBV5-1 and TRBJ2-1, is KAGVTQTPRYLIKTRGQQVTLSCSPISGHRSVSWYQQTPGQGLQFLFEYFSETQRNKGNFPGRFSGRQFSNSRSEMNVSTLELGDSALYLCASSLRGLAGTGEQFFGPGTRLTVL.

This clone is judged medium-sized. V usage is TRBV19 and J usage is TRBJ1-1; D gene uncertain. V shed 5 bases and J shed 0 bases, with 7 bases lying between them. CDR1 is LNHDA and CDR2 is SQIVND in the germline V gene (reference sequence). This CDR3 spans 13 amino acids. This CDR3 is CASSERVNTEAFF. Written as DNA, the CDR3 is TGTGCCAGTAGTGAACGGGTGAACACTGAAGCTTTCTTT. Together with reference TRBV19 and TRBJ1-1, the CDR3 gives the full variable domain: DGGITQSPKYLFRKEGQNVTLSCEQNLNHDAMYWYRQDPGQGLRLIYYSQIVNDFQKGDIAEGYSVSREKKESFPLTVTSAQKNPTAFYLCASSERVNTEAFFGQGTRLTVV.

This CDR3 reads CSGGRGNTGELFF. The CDR3, as DNA: TGCAGCGGGGGCAGGGGGAACACCGGGGAGCTGTTTTTT. This chain joins TRBV29-1 and TRBJ2-2, with a weak D call TRBD1 (6 bases). Per germline, CDR1 SQVTM and CDR2 ANQGSEA. The CDR3 contains 13 residues. Trimming took 7 bases from V and 1 from J, leaving 10 bases between them.

The chain uses TRBV6-5 and TRBJ1-2; a possible D gene is TRBD1 (6 bases). CDR3 length: 14 amino acids. The germline V and J ends were trimmed by 5 bases and 4 bases, with 14 bases remaining between them. Per germline, CDR1 MNHEY and CDR2 SVGAGI. CDR3: CASSPRGGIYGYTF. The CDR3 nucleotides read TGTGCCAGCAGTCCCAGGGGTGGGATCTATGGCTACACCTTC.

The chain employs TRBV5-6 and TRBJ2-7; TRBD1 might be the D (5 bases). Germline V gene lookup returns CDR1 SGHDT and CDR2 YYEEEE. The CDR3 sequence is 15 residues long. Trimming left V 3 bases short and J 1 base short, with 14 bases between. The CDR3, as DNA: TGTGCCAGCAGCTCGGAGAGGACAAAATCCTACGAGCAGTACTTC. It yields the protein CASSSERTKSYEQYF.

This clone came up a few times. The chain carries TRBV5-6 and TRBJ1-1; D is undetermined. V lost 4 bases and J lost 1, with 14 bases in between. CDR1 SGHDT and CDR2 YYEEEE come from the germline V gene. This CDR3 spans 15 amino acids. The CDR3 nucleotides are TGTGCCAGCAGCATGGGCCAGTCGAGGAACACTGAAGCTTTCTTT. It is translated as CASSMGQSRNTEAFF.

This clone was picked up a small number of times. The chain has TRBV20-1 and TRBJ1-2; the D is unclear. The CDR3 spans 12 residues. Trimming took off 3 bases at V and 8 bases at J, with 13 bases between the two ends. Germline CDR1 reads DFQATT; CDR2 reads SNEGSKA (reference sequence). This CDR3 is CSASAPGGGYTF. CDR3 nucleotide sequence: TGCAGTGCTAGTGCCCCTGGAGGCGGCTACACCTTC.

V is TRBV5-8 and J is TRBJ2-7; 8 nucleotides align to TRBD2. Germline assignment: CDR1 SGHTS and CDR2 YDEGEE. The CDR3 covers 15 residues. With 2 bases clipped from V and 1 base from J, the junction kept 5 bases outside the gene matches. Written as DNA, the CDR3 is TGTGCCAGCAGCTTTTCAGCGGGGGCGTCCTACGAGCAGTACGTC. It codes for CASSFSAGASYEQYV.

V usage is TRBV27 and J usage is TRBJ1-2; D is possibly TRBD1 (5 bases). Trimming left V 2 bases short and J 8 bases short, with 15 bases between. The CDR3 is 14 residues long. Germline loops: CDR1 MNHEY, CDR2 SMNVEV (reference sequence). This CDR3 reads CASSLGPSGPGYTF. For the CDR3, the DNA is TGTGCCAGCAGTTTAGGCCCGTCGGGGCCCGGCTACACCTTC.